This entry is about one T cell receptor beta chain. The antigen is not known. Generated by immunoSEQ multiplex PCR, the TCRdb table keeps only in-frame clones and is missing some. This sample has about 95,000 clones; 90% to 95% occur once, and the top ten carry 2.6%. This record belongs to a study of OX40 agonist ivuxolimab in advanced cancers. Looking at the study overall: Three patients showed partial responses: one hepatocellular carcinoma and two cutaneous melanoma cases.

The CDR3 is 18 amino acids. Germline V lookup: CDR1 SGDLS, CDR2 YYNGEE. Trimming cost V 4 bases and J 1 base, with 18 bases left between them. The study's findings and limits: No determination was made of the antigen specificity of the expanded peripheral T cells. On average, a greater number of expanded clones characterised CD8+ T cells relative to CD4+.

The chain has TRBV9 and TRBJ2-6; D is unresolved. The receptor comes from an adult with an advanced solid tumor such as melanoma, head and neck, liver or kidney cancer. The sample consisted of CD4+ or CD8+ T cells sorted from blood, taken in a trial of the OX40 agonist ivuxolimab. The CDR3 loop reads CASSTRAHTKSGANVLTF. In nucleotides, the CDR3 is TGTGCCAGCAGCACTCGGGCGCACACTAAATCTGGGGCCAACGTCCTGACTTTC.